These T cell receptor beta chains were read from a single sample in a study of vaccination and CD4 T cells after COVID-19. Antigens of these TCRs are unknown. TCRdb fed the PCR reads into MiXCR, producing one record per CDR3 protein. The table records about 13,000 distinct CDR3 sequences, more than 35% of them present only once. The sequences come from CD4+ T cells from blood, cultured in vitro, collected after SARS-CoV-2 vaccination. Receptors were obtained from a human donor who had recovered from COVID-19. Each CDR3 is given with its conserved first and last residue. The D gene is left open where the match is weak.

CDR3	V	J	D
CASSSGQPFSNYGYTF	TRBV6-5	TRBJ1-2	.
CATSDSGLADYNEQFF	TRBV24-1	TRBJ2-1	TRBD2
CASSSVGGYQPQHF	TRBV27	TRBJ1-5	.
CASSPGTGVGEQYF	TRBV18	TRBJ2-7	TRBD1
CATSGVRGSSSYNEQFF	TRBV24-1	TRBJ2-1	TRBD2
CASSSEGQETQYF	TRBV5-1	TRBJ2-5	.
CSAQIRTELHGYTF	TRBV20-1	TRBJ1-2	.
CASSLAPSYSTPLHF	TRBV7-8	TRBJ1-6	.
CASSFVRRTPNTGELFF	TRBV28	TRBJ2-2	.
CASSLAAQPQGTQYF	TRBV11-3	TRBJ2-5	.
CASSQVSVNYGYTF	TRBV3-1	TRBJ1-2	.
CASSCSQWTGTGYTF	TRBV6-5	TRBJ1-2	TRBD1
CASSPGLAGADEQFF	TRBV19	TRBJ2-1	TRBD2
CASRPTSGSSYNEQFF	TRBV19	TRBJ2-1	TRBD2
CASSGAGRRGTEAFF	TRBV2	TRBJ1-1	.
CASTRTGGGTEAFF	TRBV19	TRBJ1-1	TRBD1
CASSLGVAGDKGELFF	TRBV7-9	TRBJ2-2	TRBD2
CAWRATGVNSPLHF	TRBV30	TRBJ1-6	TRBD1
CASSLFGGVNTEAFF	TRBV2	TRBJ1-1	.
CASSMGTGPSETQYF	TRBV19	TRBJ2-5	TRBD1
CASSRDRTLNTEAFF	TRBV6-1	TRBJ1-1	TRBD1
CSARRVSGNTIYF	TRBV20-1	TRBJ1-3	.
CASSLASGTETQYF	TRBV7-9	TRBJ2-5	TRBD2
CSVGVGGNEKLFF	TRBV29-1	TRBJ1-4	.
CAWGQGGYTF	TRBV30	TRBJ1-2	TRBD1
CASSGLGTSGSWGTQYF	TRBV12-3/TRBV12-4	TRBJ2-3	TRBD2
CASSLGLREDEQFF	TRBV7-8	TRBJ2-1	TRBD2
CASSDYNYGYTF	TRBV25-1	TRBJ1-2	.
CASSLGVGEQFF	TRBV7-2	TRBJ2-1	.
CASTRDQRGEQFF	TRBV19	TRBJ2-1	.
CASSQDLGGGTDTQYF	TRBV4-1	TRBJ2-3	.
CASSISGTITGNTEAFF	TRBV18	TRBJ1-1	.
CASSWDGEKGKLFF	TRBV11-3	TRBJ1-4	.
CASSLDTGLDTQYF	TRBV11-3	TRBJ2-3	.
CASRPAGGMGTGELFF	TRBV6-2/TRBV6-3	TRBJ2-2	TRBD1
CSAPDSNYGYTF	TRBV20-1	TRBJ1-2	.
CASTDRVRGTEAFF	TRBV19	TRBJ1-1	TRBD1
CASRPTGLQTEAFF	TRBV6-2/TRBV6-3	TRBJ1-1	TRBD1
CASSPGQGRYGYTF	TRBV7-3	TRBJ1-2	TRBD1
CASGANFGQYF	TRBV6-2/TRBV6-3	TRBJ2-7	.
CASSLVGGQHTGELFF	TRBV28	TRBJ2-2	.
CASSLEEVNYGYTF	TRBV7-9	TRBJ1-2	.